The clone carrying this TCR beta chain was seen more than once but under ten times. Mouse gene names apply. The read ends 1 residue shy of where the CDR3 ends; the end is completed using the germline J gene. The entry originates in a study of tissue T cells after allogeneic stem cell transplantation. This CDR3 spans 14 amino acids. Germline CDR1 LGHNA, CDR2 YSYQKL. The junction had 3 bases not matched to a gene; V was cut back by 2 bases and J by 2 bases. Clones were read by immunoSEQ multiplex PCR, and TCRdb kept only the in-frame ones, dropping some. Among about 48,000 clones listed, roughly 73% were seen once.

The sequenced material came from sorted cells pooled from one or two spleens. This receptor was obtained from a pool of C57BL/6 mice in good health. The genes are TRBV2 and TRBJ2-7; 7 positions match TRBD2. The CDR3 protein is CASSQPGGAYEQYF. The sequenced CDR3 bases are TGTGCCAGCAGCCAACCTGGGGGTGCCTATGAACAGTAC.